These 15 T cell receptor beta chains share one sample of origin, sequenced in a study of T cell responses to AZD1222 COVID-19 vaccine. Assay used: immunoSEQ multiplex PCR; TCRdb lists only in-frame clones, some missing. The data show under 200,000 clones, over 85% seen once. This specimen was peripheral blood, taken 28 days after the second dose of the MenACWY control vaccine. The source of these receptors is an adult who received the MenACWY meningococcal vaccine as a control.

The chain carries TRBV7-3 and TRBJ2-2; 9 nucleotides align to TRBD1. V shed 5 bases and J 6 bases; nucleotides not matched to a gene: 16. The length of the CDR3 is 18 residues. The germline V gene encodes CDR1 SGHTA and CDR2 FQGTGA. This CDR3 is CASSRHSVGTGSPGELFF. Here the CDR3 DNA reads TGTGCCAGCAGCCGACACTCTGTCGGGACAGGGTCCCCCGGGGAGCTGTTTTTT.

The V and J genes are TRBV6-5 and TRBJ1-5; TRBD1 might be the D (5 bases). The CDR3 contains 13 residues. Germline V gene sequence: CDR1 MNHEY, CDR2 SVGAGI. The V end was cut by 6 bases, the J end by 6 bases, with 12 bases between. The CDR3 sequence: CASSVETVQPQHF. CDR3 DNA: TGTGCCAGCAGCGTAGAGACAGTTCAGCCCCAGCATTTT.

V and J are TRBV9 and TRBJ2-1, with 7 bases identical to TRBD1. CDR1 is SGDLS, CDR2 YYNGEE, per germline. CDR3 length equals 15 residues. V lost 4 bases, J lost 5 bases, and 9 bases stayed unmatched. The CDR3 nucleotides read TGTGCCAGCAGCCTGTCTGGGACAGCCAACAATGAGCAGTTCTTC. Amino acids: CASSLSGTANNEQFF.

This CDR3 is CASSVTRGTGELFF. The CDR3 DNA reads as TGTGCCAGCAGCGTCACGCGGGGGACCGGGGAGCTGTTTTTT. The chain joins TRBV7-2 to TRBJ2-2; 7 bases match TRBD2. CDR1 and CDR2 from the germline V gene are SGHTA and FQGNSA. V was pared by 5 bases and J by 5 bases, with 5 bases of the junction left unmatched. This CDR3 has 14 amino acids. The full variable domain, rest sourced from reference TRBV7-2 and TRBJ2-2, is GAGVSQSPSNKVTEKGKDVELRCDPISGHTALYWYRQSLGQGLEFLIYFQGNSAPDKSGLPSDRFSAERTGGSVSTLTIQRTQQEDSAVYLCASSVTRGTGELFFGEGSRLTVL.

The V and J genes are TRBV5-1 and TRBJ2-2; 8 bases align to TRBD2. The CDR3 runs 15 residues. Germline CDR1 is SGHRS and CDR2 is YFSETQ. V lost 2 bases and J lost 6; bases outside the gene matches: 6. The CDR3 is CASSLSPAGAGELFF. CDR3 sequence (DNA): TGCGCCAGCAGCTTAAGCCCAGCGGGAGCCGGGGAGCTGTTTTTT.

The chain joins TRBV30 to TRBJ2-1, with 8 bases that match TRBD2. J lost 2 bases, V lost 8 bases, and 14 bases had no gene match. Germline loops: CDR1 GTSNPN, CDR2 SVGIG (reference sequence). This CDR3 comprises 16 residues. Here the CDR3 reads CAGHDGSGNTYNEQFF. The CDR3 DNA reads TGTGCCGGGCACGATGGTAGCGGGAACACCTACAATGAGCAGTTCTTC.

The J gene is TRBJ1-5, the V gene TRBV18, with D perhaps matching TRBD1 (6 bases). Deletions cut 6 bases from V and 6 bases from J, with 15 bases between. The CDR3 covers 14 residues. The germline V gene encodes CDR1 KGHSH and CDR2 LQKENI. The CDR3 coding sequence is TGTGCCAGCTCCCGACAAGGGGGAACTCAGCCCCAGCATTTT. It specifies CASSRQGGTQPQHF.

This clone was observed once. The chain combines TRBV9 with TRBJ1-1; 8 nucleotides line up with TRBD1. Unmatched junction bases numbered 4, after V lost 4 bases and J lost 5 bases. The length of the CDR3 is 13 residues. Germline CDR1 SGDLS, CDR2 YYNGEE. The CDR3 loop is CASSTDRGTEAFF. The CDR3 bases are TGTGCCAGCAGCACTGACAGGGGAACTGAAGCTTTCTTT.

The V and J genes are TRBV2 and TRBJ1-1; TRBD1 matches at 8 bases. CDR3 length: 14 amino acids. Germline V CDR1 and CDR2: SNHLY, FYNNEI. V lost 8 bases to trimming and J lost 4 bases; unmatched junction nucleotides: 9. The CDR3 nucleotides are TGTGCCAGCGTACCTTTCACAGGGGGCACTGAAGCTTTCTTT. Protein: CASVPFTGGTEAFF.

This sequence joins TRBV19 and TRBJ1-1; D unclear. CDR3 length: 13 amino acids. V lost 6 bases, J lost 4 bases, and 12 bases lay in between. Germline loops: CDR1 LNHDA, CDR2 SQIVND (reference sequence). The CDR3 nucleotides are TGTGCCAGTAGCCCAGGTAGAAGCACTGAAGCTTTCTTT. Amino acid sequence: CASSPGRSTEAFF.

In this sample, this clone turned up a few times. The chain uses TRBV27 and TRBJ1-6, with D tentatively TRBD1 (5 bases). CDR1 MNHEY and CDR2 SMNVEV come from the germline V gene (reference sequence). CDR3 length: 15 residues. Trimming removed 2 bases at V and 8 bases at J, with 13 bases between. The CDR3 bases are TGTGCCAGCAGTTTAAGAGGGGTTTACTATTCACCCCTCCACTTT. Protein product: CASSLRGVYYSPLHF.

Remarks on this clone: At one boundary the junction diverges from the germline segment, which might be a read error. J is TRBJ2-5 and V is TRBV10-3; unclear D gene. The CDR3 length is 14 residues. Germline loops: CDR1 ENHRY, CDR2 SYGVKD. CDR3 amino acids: CAISESAGQATQYF. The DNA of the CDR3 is TGTGCCATCAGTGAGTCGGCCGGGCAAGCGACCCAGTACTTC.

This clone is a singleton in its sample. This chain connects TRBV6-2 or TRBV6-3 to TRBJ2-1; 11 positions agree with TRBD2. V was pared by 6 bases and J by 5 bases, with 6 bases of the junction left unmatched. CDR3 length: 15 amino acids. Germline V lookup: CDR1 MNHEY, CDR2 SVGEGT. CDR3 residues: CASSPRLAGNNEQFF. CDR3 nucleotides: TGTGCCAGCAGCCCCAGACTAGCGGGGAACAATGAGCAGTTCTTC.

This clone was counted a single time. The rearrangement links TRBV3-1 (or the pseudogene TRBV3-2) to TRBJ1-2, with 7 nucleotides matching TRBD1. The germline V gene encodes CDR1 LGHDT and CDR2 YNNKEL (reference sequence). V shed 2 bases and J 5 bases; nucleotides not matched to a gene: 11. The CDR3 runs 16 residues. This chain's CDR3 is CASSQTPGGGGYGYTF. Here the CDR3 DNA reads TGTGCCAGCAGCCAAACCCCAGGGGGAGGAGGGTATGGCTACACCTTC.

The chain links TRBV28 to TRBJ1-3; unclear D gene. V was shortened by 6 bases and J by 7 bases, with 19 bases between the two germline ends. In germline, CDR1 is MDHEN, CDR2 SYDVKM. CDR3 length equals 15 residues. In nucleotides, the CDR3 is TGTGCCAGCAGCCCACCCGGGAGGGAACGGAACACCATATATTTT. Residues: CASSPPGRERNTIYF.